A single sample is the source of the 30 T cell receptor beta chains below, sequenced in a study of T cell repertoires in aging, cancer and after chemotherapy. TCR beta rearrangements were amplified from peripheral blood genomic DNA. TRB rearrangements spanning V, D and J were amplified using mixed TRB-A/B primers. MiXCR was run by TCRdb on the multiplex PCR reads, yielding one entry per CDR3 protein. The top ten clones hold 15% of a sample with just over 4,500 distinct CDR3 sequences, about 20% of them seen once. Sequenced material: blood. These receptors originate from a human donor with a blood cancer.

In its sample, this clonotype ranks as medium-sized. The V gene is TRBV6-1, the J gene TRBJ2-7; D uncertain. The V end lost 3 bases, the J end lost 7 bases, and 10 bases lay between the germline ends. From germline, CDR1 is MNHNS and CDR2 SASEGT. The CDR3 is 12 residues long. The CDR3 DNA sequence: TGTGCCAGCAGTGATGGATTCAGGGAGCAGTACTTC. Translating gives CASSDGFREQYF.

By share, this clonotype ranks as medium-sized. The V call is TRBV15, the J call TRBJ1-5; D is uncertain. Trimming took off 3 bases at V and 0 bases at J, with 6 bases between the two ends. In germline, CDR1 is LNHNV, CDR2 YYDKDF (reference sequence). There are 14 residues in the CDR3. CDR3 region: CATSSSNSNQPQHF. The CDR3 DNA reads as TGTGCCACCAGCAGTTCAAATAGCAATCAGCCCCAGCATTTT.

The chain links TRBV7-9 to TRBJ1-2; D gene ambiguous. This CDR3 has 12 residues. The germline gives CDR1 SEHNR, CDR2 FQNEAQ (reference sequence). The V end was cut by 5 bases, the J end by 4 bases, with 8 bases between. CDR3 in amino acids: CASSQDAYGYTF. DNA for the CDR3: TGTGCCAGCAGCCAAGATGCCTATGGCTACACCTTC.

The rearrangement uses TRBV12-5 and TRBJ2-2; TRBD1 matches 9 bases. The CDR3 loop spans 16 amino acids. Trimming removed 4 bases from V and 1 base from J; junction bases left unmatched: 4. The germline gives CDR1 LGHNT, CDR2 FRNRAP. CDR3 sequence: CASGSDRGMNTGELFF. Here the CDR3 DNA reads TGTGCTAGTGGTTCAGACAGGGGGATGAACACCGGGGAGCTGTTTTTT.

This clonotype is medium-sized within its sample. This chain joins TRBV19 and TRBJ2-7; D possibly corresponds to TRBD1 (6 bases). Germline V gene sequence: CDR1 LNHDA, CDR2 SQIVND (reference sequence). CDR3 size: 13 residues. Trimming took off 6 bases at V and 2 bases at J, with 11 bases between the two ends. The CDR3 here is CASRGRGTYEQYF. Here the CDR3 DNA reads TGTGCCAGTAGGGGCAGGGGAACCTACGAGCAGTACTTC.

V and J are TRBV19 and TRBJ2-4, with TRBD1 matching over 8 bases. Per the germline V gene, CDR1 is LNHDA and CDR2 is SQIVND (reference sequence). V trimming: 6 bases; J trimming: 3 bases; junction bases outside the gene matches: 10. This CDR3 region has 16 residues. The CDR3 region is CASSRGQGPSKNIQYF. In DNA form, the CDR3 reads TGTGCCAGTAGCCGAGGACAGGGCCCGAGCAAAAACATTCAGTACTTC.

This chain joins TRBV4-3 and TRBJ2-5; tentatively, D is TRBD2 (5 bases). Trimming stripped 0 bases from V and 5 bases from J, with 7 bases between. The CDR3 runs 13 residues. Looked up from germline, CDR1 is LGHNA and CDR2 is YSLEER. The CDR3 spells CASSQELAETQYF. CDR3 bases: TGCGCCAGCAGCCAAGAGCTAGCCGAGACCCAGTACTTC.

Relative to its sample, this clonotype is medium-sized. This sequence joins TRBV6-2 or TRBV6-3 and TRBJ1-2, with 7 nucleotides matching TRBD1. V lost 2 bases and J lost 6; bases outside the gene matches: 12. The CDR3 is made up of 16 amino acids. Looked up from germline, CDR1 is MNHEY and CDR2 is SVGEGT. Here the CDR3 reads CASSYLGTANFNGYTF. CDR3 DNA sequence: TGTGCCAGCAGTTACCTGGGGACAGCAAATTTCAATGGCTACACCTTC.

This clonotype is medium-sized (0.01 to 0.1%) in the sample. DNA of the CDR3: TGCGCCAGCAGCTTGACAGCTAGCACCGGGGAGCTGTTTTTT. Its translation: CASSLTASTGELFF. The chain has TRBV5-1 and TRBJ2-2; D unresolved. The germline V and J ends were trimmed by 1 base and 4 bases, with 8 bases remaining between them. The CDR3 loop spans 14 amino acids. The germline gives CDR1 SGHRS, CDR2 YFSETQ.

This clonotype was detected only a few times. This sequence joins TRBV12-3 or TRBV12-4 and TRBJ2-5, with D possibly TRBD1 on 6 matching bases. The CDR3 totals 13 residues. V dropped 4 bases and J dropped 1 base, with 7 bases sitting between them. The DNA of the CDR3 is TGTGCCAGCAGTTCGGACAGCCAAGAGACCCAGTACTTC. Translation: CASSSDSQETQYF.

By share, this clonotype counts as medium-sized (0.01 to 0.1%). The chain carries TRBV6-2 or TRBV6-3 and TRBJ2-7, with D tentatively TRBD1 (6 bases). The CDR3 is made up of 13 amino acids. Germline V gene data show CDR1 as MNHEY and CDR2 as SVGEGT. V lost 4 bases and J 3 bases, leaving 10 bases between the germline ends. This chain's CDR3 is CASSWARGYEQYF. DNA of the CDR3: TGTGCCAGCAGTTGGGCCAGGGGCTACGAGCAGTACTTC.

This clonotype is deemed medium-sized (0.01 to 0.1%). This chain links TRBV6-2 or TRBV6-3 with TRBJ1-5; TRBD1 agrees at 10 bases. Germline values: CDR1 MNHEY, CDR2 SVGEGT. Losses at the gene ends were 4 bases for V and 0 bases for J; bases not matched to a gene: 3. This CDR3 is built from 16 residues. The CDR3: CASSWDRGYSNQPQHF. DNA of the CDR3: TGTGCCAGCAGTTGGGACAGGGGCTATAGCAATCAGCCCCAGCATTTT.

The chain employs TRBV5-1 and TRBJ1-2, with TRBD1 identical over 8 bases. CDR1 SGHRS and CDR2 YFSETQ come from the germline V gene. Losses at the gene ends were 4 bases for V and 6 bases for J; bases not matched to a gene: 11. The CDR3 is made up of 15 amino acids. The CDR3, as DNA: TGCGCCAGCAGCAACGGACAGGGCGTTGGAGATGGCTACACCTTC. It is translated as CASSNGQGVGDGYTF.

By frequency in the sample, this clonotype is medium-sized. The chain employs TRBV6-5 and TRBJ1-5, with D unresolved. V was trimmed by 2 bases and J by 7 bases, leaving 12 bases between them. CDR1 is MNHEY and CDR2 is SVGAGI in the germline V gene. This CDR3 contains 14 residues. CDR3 residues: CASSYGREAQPQHF. Here the CDR3 DNA reads TGTGCCAGCAGTTACGGTCGGGAAGCCCAGCCCCAGCATTTT.

This clonotype is termed medium-sized. The chain carries TRBV6-6 and TRBJ1-5, with D possibly matching TRBD1 (6 bases). CDR1 and CDR2 from the germline V gene are MNHNY and SVGAGI (reference sequence). The CDR3 is 13 residues long. V was clipped by 5 bases and J by 7 bases, with 12 bases between them. The CDR3 reads CASSPDRPQPQHF. The CDR3, as DNA: TGTGCCAGCAGTCCTGACAGGCCGCAGCCCCAGCATTTT.

This clonotype is termed medium-sized (0.01 to 0.1%). The chain couples TRBV7-2 to TRBJ1-4; D call uncertain. V lost 1 base to trimming and J lost 8 bases, with 11 bases between them. From germline, CDR1 is SGHTA and CDR2 FQGNSA. The CDR3 contains 14 residues. The CDR3 loop reads CASSLGLRQEKLFF. The DNA for the CDR3 is TGTGCCAGCAGCTTAGGCTTAAGGCAGGAAAAACTGTTTTTT.

About this clonotype: At one boundary the junction diverges from the germline segment, which might be a read error. V gene TRBV4-2 combines with J gene TRBJ2-1; TRBD2 is a possible D gene (6 bases). The CDR3 covers 17 residues. Germline V gene data show CDR1 as LGHNA and CDR2 as YNFKEQ. This CDR3 is CASSQVAGMGSNNEQFF. CDR3 in DNA: TGTGCCAGCAGCCAAGTTGCGGGGATGGGCTCCAACAATGAGCAGTTCTTC.

This clonotype was counted a few times. The chain joins TRBV4-3 to TRBJ2-3; 8 bases match TRBD1. Trimming took 1 base from V and 4 from J; bases not matched to a gene: 7. The CDR3 contains 16 residues. Per the germline V gene, CDR1 is LGHNA and CDR2 is YSLEER. CDR3 DNA sequence: TGCGCCAGCAGCCAAGGGAACAGGGGGAGGTCAGATACGCAGTATTTT. Its translation: CASSQGNRGRSDTQYF.

The chain combines TRBV6-1 with TRBJ2-1, with TRBD1 identical over 10 bases. Trimming at V came to 5 bases and at J to 9 bases, leaving 7 bases not matched to a gene. CDR3 length: 14 residues. Germline V gene data show CDR1 as MNHNS and CDR2 as SASEGT. This CDR3 is CASSRQGAPREQFF. The CDR3 DNA follows: TGTGCCAGCAGTCGACAGGGGGCGCCTCGTGAGCAGTTCTTC.

V and J are TRBV5-6 and TRBJ1-5, with 7 bases matching TRBD1. The ends lost 0 bases at V and 8 bases at J; junction bases unmatched: 5. CDR3 length: 14 amino acids. Germline loops: CDR1 SGHDT, CDR2 YYEEEE. The CDR3 is CASSLAGTEKPQHF. The CDR3 DNA is TGTGCCAGCAGCTTGGCCGGGACAGAAAAGCCCCAGCATTTT.

The genes are TRBV20-1 and TRBJ1-6; 8 nucleotides align to TRBD1. V was pared by 3 bases and J by 7 bases, with 5 bases of the junction left unmatched. The CDR3 loop spans 14 amino acids. Germline assignment: CDR1 DFQATT and CDR2 SNEGSKA (reference sequence). CDR3 protein: CSASSAGGNSPLHF. CDR3 coding DNA: TGCAGTGCTAGTTCGGCAGGGGGCAATTCACCCCTCCACTTT.

Regarding this clonotype: At one end the junction does not follow the germline gene, possibly because of a read error. J is TRBJ2-3 and V is TRBV5-1; the D gene could be TRBD1 or TRBD2 (5 bases each). CDR1 and CDR2 from the germline V gene are SGHRS and YFSETQ. The CDR3 loop spans 13 amino acids. This CDR3 is CASSLGTSDTQYF. The CDR3 DNA reads TGTGCCAGCAGTCTAGGGACCTCAGATACGCAGTATTTT.

This clonotype is classed as medium-sized. The V and J genes are TRBV6-2 or TRBV6-3 and TRBJ2-3, with 10 bases aligning to TRBD2. V shed 6 bases and J 1 base; nucleotides not matched to a gene: 10. Germline-derived CDR1 and CDR2 are MNHEY and SVGEGT. CDR3 length: 17 residues. The CDR3 nucleotides read TGTGCCAGCAGCCCGGCTAGCGGGGGCCCTCGCACAGATACGCAGTATTTT. This encodes CASSPASGGPRTDTQYF.

Judged by abundance, this clonotype is medium-sized. The gene calls are TRBV6-5 and TRBJ1-6; D is unresolved. Per the germline V gene, CDR1 is MNHEY and CDR2 is SVGAGI. Trimming removed 6 bases from V and 0 bases from J, with 9 bases in between. This CDR3 spans 15 amino acids. DNA for the CDR3: TGTGCCAGCAGGATCGGGAGCTCCTATAATTCACCCCTCCACTTT. Encoded protein: CASRIGSSYNSPLHF.

The V call is TRBV4-3, the J call TRBJ2-3, with unresolved D. The V gene's germline CDR1 is LGHNA and CDR2 YSLEER. The CDR3 covers 13 residues. Between the trimmed V and J ends, which lost 2 bases and 4 bases, there was a span of 7 bases. CDR3 sequence reads: CASSQTLADTQYF. In DNA form, the CDR3 reads TGCGCCAGCAGCCAAACCTTAGCAGATACGCAGTATTTT.

This chain links TRBV14 with TRBJ1-2; perhaps TRBD1 as D (5 bases). CDR1 and CDR2 from the germline V gene are SGHDN and FVKESK. The V end was cut by 8 bases, the J end by 4 bases, with 11 bases between. CDR3 length: 12 residues. The CDR3 reads CASGGGGYGYTF. The CDR3 DNA is TGTGCCAGCGGCGGGGGAGGCTATGGCTACACCTTC.

Only a few counts were recorded for this clonotype. V usage is TRBV27 and J usage is TRBJ2-7; the D gene is possibly TRBD2 (7 bases). This CDR3 region has 16 residues. Germline V gives CDR1 MNHEY, CDR2 SMNVEV (reference sequence). Trimming shortened V by 6 bases and J by 0 bases, and 18 bases separated the two germline ends. The CDR3 loop is CASSFRGRGPSYEQYF. The CDR3 DNA follows: TGTGCCAGCAGCTTCCGAGGGCGGGGGCCCTCCTACGAGCAGTACTTC.

The chain has TRBV5-1 and TRBJ1-5; 10 bases map to TRBD1. Trimming removed 4 bases from V and 4 bases from J; junction bases left unmatched: 2. The germline V gene encodes CDR1 SGHRS and CDR2 YFSETQ. The CDR3 covers 14 residues. CDR3 sequence (DNA): TGCGCCAGCAGCCGGACAGGGGGGAATCAGCCCCAGCATTTT. Protein product: CASSRTGGNQPQHF.

This clonotype was seen more than once but under ten times. V is TRBV20-1 and J is TRBJ2-1; the match to TRBD2 covers 8 bases. The V gene's germline CDR1 is DFQATT and CDR2 SNEGSKA (reference sequence). Losses at the gene ends were 5 bases for V and 2 bases for J; bases not matched to a gene: 2. CDR3 length equals 13 residues. The CDR3 coding sequence is TGCAGTGCTGTAGCGGGGCCCTACAATGAGCAGTTCTTC. It specifies CSAVAGPYNEQFF.

This clonotype was observed a few times. The rearrangement links TRBV10-3 to TRBJ1-2, with D possibly being TRBD1 (5 bases). This CDR3 comprises 13 residues. Deletions cut 7 bases from V and 3 bases from J, with 12 bases between. Germline assignment: CDR1 ENHRY and CDR2 SYGVKD. CDR3 region: CAITRDRDYGYTF. CDR3 DNA: TGTGCCATCACCAGGGACCGAGACTATGGCTACACCTTC.